This note documents a single T cell receptor beta chain sequence. What it recognizes is unknown. The record originates from a study of beta chain features in type 1 diabetes. The study, taken as a whole, reports: Type 1 diabetes patients had TCRB CDR3s that were shorter (moderately but significantly so) in all four CD4+ subsets.

Germline V CDR1 and CDR2: SGHDT, YYEEEE. There are 15 residues in the CDR3. Trimming removed 4 bases from V and 4 bases from J; junction bases left unmatched: 2. The sequenced template was cDNA made from the entire isolated RNA. Sequencing of naive, central memory and regulatory T cell samples gave an average of approximately 3.3 million reads. Profiled with immunoSEQ multiplex PCR; TCRdb holds only in-frame clones, not every one. The sample yields around 100,000 clones, about 26% seen once. This chain links TRBV5-6 with TRBJ2-5, with TRBD2 matching 15 bases. Material for sequencing was central memory CD4+ T cells from blood. This receptor was obtained from a woman between 18 and 29 years old with type 1 diabetes. The DNA for the CDR3 is TGTGCCAGCAGCAAGGGACTAGCGGGAGGAGAGACCCAGTACTTC. Its translation is CASSKGLAGGETQYF.